Listed below are T cell receptor beta chains from one sample, sequenced in a study of beta chain features in type 1 diabetes. Generated by immunoSEQ multiplex PCR, the TCRdb table keeps only in-frame clones and is missing some. Found here are about 230,000 clones, 9.6% of them singletons; the top ten hold around 0.037%. The sequenced sample was naive CD4+ T cells from blood. The receptors here all came from a woman under 30 in good health. Each CDR3 is given without its conserved first and last residue.

j_gene: TRBJ2-3
v_gene: TRBV5-1
CDR3aa: ASSSQTSGSYGTQY

j_gene: TRBJ1-6
v_gene: TRBV30
CDR3aa: AWSVRWPPLH

j_gene: TRBJ1-5
v_gene: TRBV15
CDR3aa: ATSRDGTGGNQPQH

j_gene: TRBJ1-6
v_gene: TRBV30
CDR3aa: AWSPGRAGDSPLH

j_gene: TRBJ2-1
v_gene: TRBV21-1
CDR3aa: ASSKWLAGSSYNEQF

j_gene: TRBJ2-1
v_gene: TRBV18
CDR3aa: ASSPIGTGNNEQF

j_gene: TRBJ2-5
v_gene: TRBV5-4
CDR3aa: ASRTTGKETQY

j_gene: TRBJ2-7
v_gene: TRBV7-9
CDR3aa: ASSSSRDRGRYEQY

j_gene: TRBJ2-7
v_gene: TRBV6-5
CDR3aa: ASSDSIGEQY

j_gene: TRBJ2-1
v_gene: TRBV5-5
CDR3aa: ASSPGQGVPYNEQF

j_gene: TRBJ2-1
v_gene: TRBV18
CDR3aa: ASSPITSGYNEQF

j_gene: TRBJ2-5
v_gene: TRBV5-1
CDR3aa: ASSPTLRGYQETQY

j_gene: TRBJ2-1
v_gene: TRBV9
CDR3aa: ASSVAAGGYNEQF

j_gene: TRBJ2-5
v_gene: TRBV27
CDR3aa: ASSLRRGGRETQY

j_gene: TRBJ2-7
v_gene: TRBV9
CDR3aa: ASSARQGPYEQY

j_gene: TRBJ2-3
v_gene: TRBV5-1
CDR3aa: ASSLGASTDTQY

j_gene: TRBJ2-1
v_gene: TRBV4-1
CDR3aa: ASSLGLAGAYEQF

j_gene: TRBJ1-5
v_gene: TRBV30
CDR3aa: AWSPRGPINQPQH

j_gene: TRBJ2-7
v_gene: TRBV2
CDR3aa: ASSIGQVSYEQY

j_gene: TRBJ2-5
v_gene: TRBV7-2
CDR3aa: ASSLEGLAGETQY

j_gene: TRBJ2-5
v_gene: TRBV2
CDR3aa: ASSEVGTGGSETQY

j_gene: TRBJ2-3
v_gene: TRBV19
CDR3aa: ASSALDRGTDTQY